Below, 28 T cell receptor beta chains from the same sample are listed, as sequenced in a study of blood T cell repertoires in COVID-19 (dated by TCRdb to 2019 to 2021). Libraries came from the immunoSEQ multiplex PCR assay. Sourced from immuneACCESS, this table was stored by TCRdb with only in-frame sequences that have V and J called. A share of the clones is absent; for the studies checked, an unresolved V gene accounts for under half, and the remainder has no known explanation. This sample comprises about 140,000 clones, 60% to 80% of them detected only once. The ten largest clones capture less than 3% of the sample. Sequenced sample: PBMCs or T cells enriched from blood (not recorded which). The receptors were gathered from a woman aged 50 to 60 who had recovered from COVID-19.

V and J are TRBV11-2 and TRBJ2-3; maybe TRBD2 (7 bases). The CDR3 has 15 residues. Trimming removed 2 bases at V and 2 bases at J, with 11 bases between. From germline, CDR1 is SGHAT and CDR2 FQNNGV. CDR3 residues: CASSLRGAFTDTQYF. The CDR3 nucleotides read TGTGCCAGCAGCTTACGGGGGGCCTTCACAGATACGCAGTATTTT.

This clone appeared a few times. This chain joins TRBV13 and TRBJ1-5; 7 positions match TRBD1. The CDR3 consists of 15 residues. The V segment lost 0 bases and the J segment 2 bases; nucleotides outside the gene matches: 1. Germline CDR1 and CDR2: PRHDT and FYEKMQ (reference sequence). CDR3 coding DNA: TGTGCCAGCAGCTTAGGAGGGGGCGGCAATCAGCCCCAGCATTTT. It codes for CASSLGGGGNQPQHF.

This chain links TRBV7-9 with TRBJ2-2, with D possibly being TRBD2 (6 bases). V gave up 3 bases and J gave up 7 bases, with 18 bases separating them. Germline CDR1 is SEHNR and CDR2 is FQNEAQ (reference sequence). The CDR3 loop spans 16 amino acids. The CDR3 DNA reads as TGTGCCAGCAGCTTCAGAGGTGGAGGGAACGTCGGGGAGCTGTTTTTT. It encodes CASSFRGGGNVGELFF.

The chain has TRBV7-9 and TRBJ1-2, with 9 nucleotides matching TRBD1. Germline V CDR1 and CDR2: SEHNR, FQNEAQ (reference sequence). CDR3 size: 13 residues. V gave up 5 bases and J gave up 7 bases; unmatched junction bases: 5. CDR3 in DNA: TGTGCCAGCAGCACAGGACAGGGGTTTGGCTACACCTTC. This sequence encodes CASSTGQGFGYTF.

The chain employs TRBV12-3 or TRBV12-4 and TRBJ1-2, with a tentative D call TRBD1 (6 bases). CDR3 length equals 13 residues. Trimming cost V 6 bases and J 5 bases, with 13 bases left between them. The CDR3 DNA reads as TGTGCCAGCAGCTCAGCAGGGGAATATGGCTACACCTTC. Translated: CASSSAGEYGYTF.

The chain joins TRBV5-1 to TRBJ1-1; D gene unclear. Trimming took off 0 bases at V and 5 bases at J, with 8 bases between the two ends. The CDR3 is 13 residues long. From germline, CDR1 is SGHRS and CDR2 YFSETQ. CDR3 nucleotides: TGCGCCAGCAGCTTGGGCGGCTGGACTGAAGCTTTCTTT. This sequence encodes CASSLGGWTEAFF.

V and J are TRBV13 and TRBJ2-1; D is possibly TRBD1 (6 bases). V shed 4 bases and J shed 0 bases, with 19 bases lying between them. This CDR3 has 18 amino acids. Per the germline V gene, CDR1 is PRHDT and CDR2 is FYEKMQ (reference sequence). The CDR3 spells CASSSRSHRASSYNEQFF. CDR3 in DNA: TGTGCCAGCAGCTCCCGGTCTCACAGGGCGAGCTCCTACAATGAGCAGTTCTTC.

The V call is TRBV30, the J call TRBJ2-7; 10 nucleotides match TRBD2. The CDR3 has 14 residues. V dropped 2 bases and J dropped 0; count of bases not matched to a gene: 1. The germline V gene encodes CDR1 GTSNPN and CDR2 SVGIG (reference sequence). The CDR3 loop reads CAWSLAGASYEQYF. As DNA, the CDR3 is TGTGCCTGGAGTCTAGCGGGGGCCTCCTACGAGCAGTACTTC.

The rearrangement joins TRBV6-5 to TRBJ1-3; 7 nucleotides match TRBD1. Germline CDR1 reads MNHEY; CDR2 reads SVGAGI. The V gene end was trimmed by 6 bases and the J gene end by 4 bases; junction bases not matched to a gene: 6. CDR3 length: 14 amino acids. The DNA for the CDR3 is TGTGCCAGCAGAATAGGGGGCCAAGGAAACACCATATATTTT. It codes for CASRIGGQGNTIYF.

CDR3 sequence reads: CASSYSGTVNTEAFF. CDR3 bases: TGTGCCAGCAGTTACTCGGGGACAGTGAACACTGAAGCTTTCTTT. This rearrangement joins TRBV6-2 or TRBV6-3 to TRBJ1-1, with 7 positions matching TRBD1. The germline V gene has CDR1 MNHEY and CDR2 SVGEGT. CDR3 length: 15 residues. Trimming took 0 bases from V and 0 from J; bases not matched to a gene: 1.

This clone was counted once. The chain combines TRBV11-3 with TRBJ2-3, with D possibly being TRBD1 (6 bases). From germline, CDR1 is SGHNT and CDR2 YENEEA. This CDR3 comprises 14 residues. In DNA form, the CDR3 reads TGTGCAGTAGGTGGGGCAGGGGCCACAGATACGCAGTATTTT. It specifies CAVGGAGATDTQYF.

This clone has only a few counts. The chain has TRBV6-6 and TRBJ1-1, with 8 bases fitting TRBD1. The germline V gene encodes CDR1 MNHNY and CDR2 SVGAGI (reference sequence). Losses at the gene ends were 2 bases for V and 7 bases for J; bases not matched to a gene: 3. The CDR3 has 13 residues. The CDR3 DNA sequence: TGTGCCAGCAGTTACCCACAGGGGGTTGAAGCTTTCTTT. Protein sequence: CASSYPQGVEAFF.

The V gene is TRBV30, the J gene TRBJ1-6; 7 bases line up with TRBD1. This CDR3 spans 15 amino acids. V was clipped by 2 bases and J by 1 base; unmatched bases: 2. CDR1 is GTSNPN, CDR2 SVGIG, per germline (reference sequence). The CDR3 sequence is CAWSQQGSYNSPLHF. CDR3 sequence (DNA): TGTGCCTGGAGTCAACAGGGGTCCTATAATTCACCCCTCCACTTT. The complete variable domain, with remaining parts taken from reference TRBV30 and TRBJ1-6, reads SQTIHQWPATLVQPVGSPLSLECTVEGTSNPNLYWYRQAAGRGLQLLFYSVGIGQISSEVPQNLSASRPQDRQFILSSKKLLLSDSGFYLCAWSQQGSYNSPLHFGNGTRLTVT.

V usage is TRBV30 and J usage is TRBJ2-1; 11 bases map to TRBD2. The V and J ends lost 4 bases and 2 bases, in that order; junction bases with no gene match: 4. The CDR3 has 15 residues. The V gene's germline CDR1 is GTSNPN and CDR2 SVGIG (reference sequence). The CDR3 spells CAWTLGLAAYNEQFF. CDR3 in DNA: TGTGCCTGGACTTTGGGACTAGCGGCCTACAATGAGCAGTTCTTC.

The rearrangement links TRBV9 to TRBJ2-5; the match to TRBD1 covers 9 bases. V gave up 0 bases and J gave up 5 bases; unmatched junction bases: 2. The CDR3 covers 14 residues. Looked up from germline, CDR1 is SGDLS and CDR2 is YYNGEE. The CDR3 DNA is TGTGCCAGCAGCGTAGGACAGGGGGGGGAGACCCAGTACTTC. Amino acids: CASSVGQGGETQYF.

V is TRBV4-1 and J is TRBJ1-5, with a tentative D call TRBD1 (6 bases). The CDR3 spans 16 residues. CDR1 MGHRA and CDR2 YSYEKL come from the germline V gene. The V gene lost 3 bases and the J gene lost 9 bases, with 21 bases spanning the gap. For the CDR3, the DNA is TGCGCCAGCAGCCACCACCAGGACAGCCGGCCGTTGCCCCAGCATTTT. Its protein product is CASSHHQDSRPLPQHF.

The rearrangement uses TRBV14 and TRBJ2-3, with a possible D match to TRBD2 (5 bases). The ends were cut back, 1 base at V and 1 base at J, with 9 bases in the middle. Per the germline V gene, CDR1 is SGHDN and CDR2 is FVKESK. The CDR3 contains 15 residues. The CDR3: CASSQAGRGTDTQYF. The CDR3 nucleotides read TGTGCCAGCAGCCAAGCGGGAAGGGGCACAGATACGCAGTATTTT.

This clone was observed a single time. J is TRBJ2-1 and V is TRBV5-4; 9 bases are shared with TRBD1. The CDR3 loop spans 15 amino acids. Looked up from germline, CDR1 is SGHNT and CDR2 is YYREEE (reference sequence). Losses at the gene ends were 5 bases for V and 7 bases for J; bases not matched to a gene: 10. The CDR3 DNA is TGTGCCAGCAGTCCTGGGACAGGGTGGGATAATGAGCAGTTCTTC. This translates into CASSPGTGWDNEQFF.

This chain joins TRBV28 and TRBJ1-5; a weak D match, TRBD1 (5 bases). The CDR3 has 15 residues. V gave up 5 bases and J gave up 4 bases, with 15 bases separating them. The germline CDR1 and CDR2 sequences are MDHEN and SYDVKM. The CDR3 protein is CASSGQGQGNQPQHF. CDR3 coding DNA: TGTGCCAGCAGTGGTCAAGGGCAGGGAAATCAGCCCCAGCATTTT.

The chain carries TRBV7-8 and TRBJ2-7; weak D call: TRBD2 (5 bases). This CDR3 is built from 12 residues. Germline V lookup: CDR1 SGHVS, CDR2 FQNEAQ. V lost 4 bases and J 6 bases, leaving 10 bases between the germline ends. The CDR3 coding sequence is TGTGCCAGCAGCTGGCTCGGAGGCGAGCAGTACTTC. Translated: CASSWLGGEQYF.

This clone was recorded a few times. Additional DNA sequences in this sample encode the identical CDR3. The chain couples TRBV3-1 (or the pseudogene TRBV3-2) to TRBJ1-2; 9 nucleotides line up with TRBD1. The CDR3 contains 13 residues. The junction had 3 bases not matched to a gene; V was cut back by 4 bases and J by 6 bases. The V gene's germline CDR1 is LGHDT and CDR2 YNNKEL (reference sequence). CDR3: CASSPRTGDGYTF. The DNA for the CDR3 is TGTGCCAGCAGCCCCCGGACAGGGGATGGCTACACCTTC.

The V call is TRBV5-1, the J call TRBJ1-4, with 8 nucleotides matching TRBD1. The V gene's germline CDR1 is SGHRS and CDR2 YFSETQ. The CDR3 runs to 15 residues. The J segment lost 2 bases and the V segment lost 2 bases, leaving 2 bases of the junction unmatched. CDR3 region: CASSFGDRTNEKLFF. The CDR3 DNA follows: TGCGCCAGCAGCTTCGGGGACAGGACTAATGAAAAACTGTTTTTT.

J is TRBJ1-1 and V is TRBV28; possible D gene TRBD1, 5 bases. The CDR3 has 14 amino acids. Germline V CDR1 and CDR2: MDHEN, SYDVKM. V gave up 11 bases and J gave up 1 base, with 17 bases separating them. Here the CDR3 reads CAGRWGGTNTEAFF. CDR3 nucleotides: TGTGCCGGCCGGTGGGGGGGGACGAACACTGAAGCTTTCTTT.

The chain carries TRBV5-1 and TRBJ2-1; 8 nucleotides line up with TRBD2. The CDR3 extends over 16 amino acids. V gave up 4 bases and J gave up 7 bases; unmatched junction bases: 13. Germline-derived CDR1 and CDR2 are SGHRS and YFSETQ. CDR3 amino acids: CASSQISGNRGNEQFF. In nucleotides, the CDR3 is TGCGCCAGCAGCCAAATTAGCGGGAACCGGGGGAATGAGCAGTTCTTC.

The rearrangement joins TRBV6-6 to TRBJ2-7; 7 bases align to TRBD1. CDR3 length equals 14 residues. Germline lookup yields CDR1 MNHNY and CDR2 SVGAGI (reference sequence). The junction had 8 bases not matched to a gene; V was cut back by 7 bases and J by 2 bases. The CDR3 spells CASTLGTGAYEQYF. CDR3 nucleotides: TGTGCCAGCACCTTAGGAACAGGGGCCTACGAGCAGTACTTC.

The rearrangement links TRBV2 to TRBJ1-4; D not resolved. This CDR3 spans 13 amino acids. The germline V gene encodes CDR1 SNHLY and CDR2 FYNNEI. V dropped 2 bases and J dropped 8 bases, with 9 bases sitting between them. CDR3 residues: CASSEQRGEKLFF. CDR3 DNA sequence: TGTGCCAGCAGTGAACAGCGCGGCGAAAAACTGTTTTTT.

V gene TRBV7-8 combines with J gene TRBJ2-2, with D possibly TRBD2 on 6 matching bases. The CDR3 extends over 13 amino acids. V lost 7 bases, J lost 1 base, and 7 bases lay in between. Germline V gives CDR1 SGHVS, CDR2 FQNEAQ. This CDR3 reads CASTGENTGELFF. In DNA, the CDR3 is TGTGCCAGCACGGGGGAGAACACCGGGGAGCTGTTTTTT.

The chain couples TRBV11-1 to TRBJ1-4; D uncertain. Trimming cost V 3 bases and J 0 bases, with 8 bases left between them. The CDR3 extends over 15 amino acids. From germline, CDR1 is SGHAT and CDR2 FQDESV (reference sequence). DNA of the CDR3: TGTGCCAGCAGCTTTTCCGGGACAACTAATGAAAAACTGTTTTTT. This translates into CASSFSGTTNEKLFF. Full variable domain (missing parts from reference TRBV11-1 and TRBJ1-4): EAEVAQSPRYKITEKSQAVAFWCDPISGHATLYWYRQILGQGPELLVQFQDESVVDDSQLPKDRFSAERLKGVDSTLKIQPAELGDSAMYLCASSFSGTTNEKLFFGSGTQLSVL.